Detailed here is one T cell receptor (beta chain). The data derive from a study of T cell responses to AZD1222 COVID-19 vaccine. The germline V gene has CDR1 MNHEY and CDR2 SMNVEV (reference sequence). The germline V and J ends were trimmed by 6 bases and 9 bases, with 9 bases remaining between them. The CDR3 loop spans 12 amino acids. TCRdb's table, derived via immunoSEQ multiplex PCR, lists solely in-frame clones and lacks some. The sample lists more than 95,000 clones, roughly 93% seen once, with 1.6% in the top ten. The specimen comprised peripheral blood, sampled 28 days after the second AZD1222 dose. V and J are TRBV27 and TRBJ1-6; the D is unclear. The sequence was obtained from an adult who received the AZD1222 COVID-19 vaccine. In nucleotides, the CDR3 is TGTGCCAGCAGAACACAGAGTTCACCCCTCCACTTT. Its translation: CASRTQSSPLHF.